Sequencing of this T cell receptor beta chain was carried out in a study of CD8 T cells in seronegative destructive rheumatoid arthritis (TCRdb year 2020). About the investigation overall: Biological drugs were being received by seven of the eight CND-RA patients at the time of sampling. Rather than undergoing new sequencing, the seropositive RA, seronegative RA and healthy control comparison cohorts were drawn from an earlier published TCRbeta dataset. Peripheral CD8+ TCRbeta repertoires of CCP-negative destructive rheumatoid arthritis (CND-RA) patients were compared with newly diagnosed seropositive RA, seronegative RA and healthy controls. Overall study outcomes, separate from this receptor: No public clonotype enrichment survived Benjamini-Hochberg correction across the approximately 120,000 clonotypes tested. The study acknowledged the small size of the CND-RA cohort as a limitation. Because diagnostic samples were lacking, the TCR repertoire differences may partly reflect years of poor disease control rather than having been present at onset. After adjustment for age, less diverse and more clonal CD8+ TCRbeta repertoires appeared to be present in CND-RA patients than in other RA subtypes. Compared with controls and other RA subtypes, CND-RA repertoires contained more CMV-reactive and fewer influenza A-reactive CD8+ TCRbeta sequences. A distinct set of enriched public clonotypes appeared to be present in CND-RA patients, and the authors interpreted this finding as support for a separate disease subset.

CDR1 and CDR2 (SEHNR, FQNEAQ) derive from the germline V gene (reference sequence). The CDR3 has 16 amino acids, counting the end cysteine and phenylalanine. Only the CDR3 DNA stays, 48 bases, in frame from base 1. V ends up 5 bases short and J 3 bases short, with an unmatched junction base count of 11. A note on this clone: What antigen it recognizes has not been identified. No per-base quality is available; no much larger clone lies one base away.

CND-RA patients were negative for the clinical CCP2 antibody test, and joint destruction progressed despite active therapy. Every CND-RA patient had failed conventional anti-rheumatic therapy and showed typical joint destruction in the wrists and ankles. Sampling of CND-RA patients was performed not at diagnosis but after long disease histories, which spanned decades in several cases. Around 45 millilitres of EDTA-anticoagulated peripheral blood were drawn from each patient. Density gradient separation with Ficoll-Paque PLUS was used to isolate peripheral blood mononuclear cells. CD8+ cells were isolated from fresh or cryopreserved PBMCs by AutoMACS magnetic bead positive selection, with purity checked by flow cytometry. Genomic DNA was extracted using Nucleospin Tissue or Tissue XS kits and then quantified on a Qubit 2.0 fluorometer. Genomic DNA from CD8+ cells was used for TCRbeta sequencing according to the manufacturer's instructions. A genomics technology centre in Finland ran the TCRbeta sequencing, which was done with the immunoSEQ assay. As for the authors' bioinformatics: Clonotype tables produced by the immunoSEQ preprocessing pipeline were converted into VDJtools format, and non-productive clonotypes were filtered out. Samples with fewer than 10,000 reads were excluded, the remaining samples were subsampled to 10,000 reads, and six of eight CND-RA samples were retained. Using the VDJtools CalcDiversityStats function on data subsampled to 10,000 reads, the Shannon-Wiener, Simpson and clonality indices were calculated. Non-singleton TCRbeta clonotypes were hard-matched, with no mismatches allowed, against VDJdb to infer antigen specificity. CDR3 sequences that differed by one amino acid (Hamming distance 1) were grouped together into clusters with potentially shared antigen targets. After groups were resampled to six samples, public clonotypes were tested for group enrichment with one-sided Fisher's exact tests, and this procedure was repeated ten times. What TCRdb holds here is the immuneACCESS table cut down to in-frame rearrangements. Part of the clones is not present; checked against another copy, under half of the missing clones reflect an unresolved V gene, and the others are unexplained. Clone size and V and J calls were adopted from that table, with D and trimming inferred from the DNA. Counted in this sample were fewer than 5,000 clones; just over 70% of them appeared once. The top ten clonotypes cover roughly 38% of the sample.

The chain uses TRBV7-9 and TRBJ2-3, and 7 bases in between align with TRBD1. This TCR was recovered from a woman aged 50-75 years with seronegative destructive rheumatoid arthritis. The sequenced material came from CD8+ T cells from blood. The DNA is as follows: TGTGCCAGCAGCCTTAGACAGGGTGTTTCGACAGATACGCAGTATTTT. It translates as CASSLRQGVSTDTQYF.